This record looks at one T cell receptor (beta chain) sequence and its context. V shed 0 bases and J shed 8 bases, with 10 bases lying between them. This CDR3 has 14 residues. CDR1 MDHEN and CDR2 SYDVKM come from the germline V gene. The sample originates from a study of shared clonotypes between healthy human individuals. Study details: Researchers drew samples from two women and a few men aged 18 to 49. Per-donor plates numbered three CD4 naive, three CD4 memory, two CD8 naive and one CD8 memory.

Each cell subset's genomic DNA was divided evenly among several immunoSEQ plates. The protocol was immunoSEQ multiplex PCR, while the TCRdb copy is restricted to in-frame clones and leaves out a portion. The sample shows hundreds of thousands of clones, roughly 96% of them seen only once. CD45RO-negative, CCR7-selected cells formed the naive CD8 fraction, which excluded terminally differentiated effector memory CD45RA+ cells. The chain employs TRBV28 and TRBJ1-4; D not certain. Sequenced material: naive CD8+ T cells sorted from blood. This TCR derives from a woman aged 25-40 years in good health. In DNA form, the CDR3 reads TGTGCCAGCAGTTTATGGAGGGTGAGGGAAAAACTGTTTTTT. Amino acids: CASSLWRVREKLFF.